These T cell receptor beta chains were read from a single sample in a study of shared clonotypes between healthy human individuals. Measured with immunoSEQ multiplex PCR; TCRdb has only the in-frame clones, and not every one. The sample comprises 780,000 or so clones, 72% of which are singletons, and around 1.7% rests with the top ten. The material sequenced was memory CD4+ T cells sorted from blood. The receptors derive from a woman aged 25 to 39 in good health. Each CDR3 is given with its conserved first and last residue. D genes are given only for firm matches. Clone sizes are given selectively: once, few, many, or a class where the clone is expanded.

TRBJ2-7,TRBD2,TRBV28,.,CASSFIAGVYEQYF,TGTGCCAGCAGTTTCATAGCGGGAGTCTACGAGCAGTACTTC
TRBJ2-3,TRBD2,TRBV28,.,CASRRWTSSTDTQYF,TGTGCCAGCAGACGTTGGACTAGCAGCACAGATACGCAGTATTTT
TRBJ2-3,TRBD2,TRBV25-1,.,CASSAALASGSTDTQYF,TGTGCCAGCAGTGCGGCTCTGGCTAGCGGTAGCACAGATACGCAGTATTTT
TRBJ1-4,.,TRBV2,once,CASRRELATNEKLFF,TGTGCCAGCAGGAGGGAGCTTGCAACTAATGAAAAACTGTTTTTT
TRBJ2-2,.,TRBV6-4,.,CASSEDNMRPAGELFF,TGTGCCAGCAGTGAAGATAATATGAGGCCGGCCGGGGAGCTGTTTTTT
TRBJ2-1,TRBD2,TRBV6-4,once,CASKILGGGLKEQFF,TGTGCCAGCAAGATTCTTGGGGGAGGGCTAAAGGAGCAGTTCTTC
TRBJ1-1,.,TRBV5-5,.,CASSPRQVEEAFF,TGTGCCAGCAGCCCGAGGCAGGTAGAGGAAGCTTTCTTT
TRBJ1-2,.,TRBV5-1,once,CASSLWRDDYGYTF,TGCGCCAGCAGCTTGTGGCGGGACGACTATGGCTACACCTTC
TRBJ2-2,.,TRBV4-1,.,CASSQEVGFVGELFF,TGCGCCAGCAGCCAAGAAGTAGGGTTCGTCGGGGAGCTGTTTTTT
TRBJ2-5,.,TRBV28,.,CASTRQEETQYF,TGTGCCAGCACTCGACAAGAAGAGACCCAGTACTTC
TRBJ2-7,TRBD1,TRBV5-1,.,CASSLGTGGEQYF,TGCGCCAGCAGCTTAGGGACAGGCGGCGAGCAGTACTTC
TRBJ1-3,.,TRBV4-1,.,CASSQEGSGTRRGNTIYF,TGCGCCAGCAGCCAAGAAGGGAGTGGGACCCGCCGTGGAAACACCATATATTTT
TRBJ2-5,TRBD2,TRBV2,.,CASRQRTSQRETQYF,TGTGCCAGCAGACAACGGACTAGCCAAAGAGAGACCCAGTACTTC
TRBJ2-3,.,TRBV2,.,CASRGMGGTDTQYF,TGTGCCAGCAGGGGGATGGGGGGCACAGATACGCAGTATTTT
TRBJ2-7,TRBD1,TRBV28,.,CASSGTGVREQYF,TGTGCCTCGTCTGGGACAGGGGTCCGCGAGCAGTACTTC
TRBJ2-7,TRBD1,TRBV5-1,.,CASSTGTEGNEQYF,TGCGCCAGCAGCACAGGGACAGAAGGCAACGAGCAGTACTTC
TRBJ1-6,TRBD1,TRBV25-1,.,CASSELGNRGISPLHF,TGTGCCAGCAGTGAATTGGGAAACAGGGGGATTTCACCCCTCCACTTT
TRBJ1-5,.,TRBV5-1,.,CASSLGGDQPQHF,TGCGCCAGCAGCCTGGGGGGGGATCAGCCCCAGCATTTT
TRBJ2-2,.,TRBV29-1,.,CSVGGVGGANTGELFF,TGCAGCGTGGGTGGCGTGGGGGGTGCGAACACCGGGGAGCTGTTTTTT
TRBJ1-4,TRBD1,TRBV2,few,CASRGTGGREKLFF,TGTGCCAGCAGGGGGACAGGGGGCAGAGAAAAACTGTTTTTT
TRBJ2-5,.,TRBV30,.,CAWSDQGEEQYF,TGTGCCTGGAGTGACCAGGGTGAGGAGCAGTACTTC
TRBJ1-2,TRBD1,TRBV7-9,.,CASSLGTGGDGYTF,TGTGCCAGCAGCTTAGGGACAGGGGGGGATGGCTACACCTTC
TRBJ1-4,.,TRBV10-2,.,CASSESTGGQGGEKLFF,TGCGCCAGCAGTGAGTCGACAGGTGGCCAGGGTGGGGAAAAACTGTTTTTT
TRBJ2-2,TRBD2,TRBV2,.,CASTSGIANTGELFF,TGTGCCAGCACTAGCGGGATAGCGAACACCGGGGAGCTGTTTTTT
TRBJ2-3,TRBD2,TRBV19,.,CASSIGSGTSGRQEEDTQYF,TGTGCCAGTAGTATAGGGTCGGGGACTAGCGGGAGACAGGAGGAAGATACGCAGTATTTT
TRBJ1-1,TRBD1,TRBV2,.,CASSARTGGFTEAFF,TGTGCCAGCAGTGCCCGCACAGGGGGCTTCACTGAAGCTTTCTTT
TRBJ2-5,.,TRBV6-1,.,CASSDLGGWGETQYF,TGTGCCAGCAGTGATTTAGGGGGATGGGGAGAGACCCAGTACTTC
TRBJ2-3,TRBD2,TRBV27,.,CASRTGLRRTDTQYF,TGTGCCAGCAGAACGGGACTAAGAAGGACAGATACGCAGTATTTT
TRBJ2-7,TRBD2,TRBV28,.,CASNESGRRYEQYF,TGTGCCAGCAATGAGAGCGGGAGAAGGTACGAGCAGTACTTC
TRBJ2-6,TRBD1,TRBV6-1,.,CASSGTGVGANVLTF,TGTGCCAGCAGTGGAACAGGGGTCGGGGCCAACGTCCTGACTTTC
TRBJ2-3,TRBD1,TRBV6-1,.,CASSEAGQGPYTDTQYF,TGTGCCAGCAGTGAAGCGGGACAGGGGCCCTACACAGATACGCAGTATTTT
TRBJ2-1,TRBD2,TRBV5-1,.,CASSLSPGTKYNEQFF,TGCGCCAGCAGCTTATCCCCCGGGACTAAATACAATGAGCAGTTCTTC
TRBJ2-7,.,TRBV29-1,few,CSVDREWGEQYF,TGCAGCGTCGATAGAGAATGGGGGGAGCAGTACTTC
TRBJ1-5,.,TRBV19,.,CASSIMIRGNQPQHF,TGTGCCAGTAGTATCATGATAAGGGGCAATCAGCCCCAGCATTTT
TRBJ2-7,.,TRBV4-2,.,CASSQIQASEQYF,TGTGCCAGCAGCCAAATACAGGCTTCCGAGCAGTACTTC
TRBJ1-2,.,TRBV6-6,.,CASSYGSGATSHGYTF,TGTGCCAGCAGTTATGGCTCAGGGGCCACCTCGCATGGCTACACCTTC